This T cell receptor (beta chain) was sequenced in a study of response to subunit inactivated influenza vaccine. Study-wide results and limits: Few additional T cells are recruited per seasonal influenza vaccination, authors suggested.

TCRdb re-derived calls from the RT-PCR reads in MiXCR, one entry per CDR3 protein. The data show about 650,000 distinct CDR3 sequences, around 14% seen once. V was clipped by 7 bases and J by 4 bases, with 19 bases between them. The CDR3 has 14 residues. The germline V gene encodes CDR1 SQVTM and CDR2 ANQGSEA. This clonotype was counted a few times. Its antigen is unidentified. The input for sequencing was PBMCs from blood, taken 12 days after vaccination. This clonotype was obtained from a man between 50 and 59 years old who received an inactivated influenza vaccine. The chain has TRBV29-1 and TRBJ1-2; perhaps TRBD1 as D (5 bases). The chain's CDR3 is CSGVDSDLSYGYTF. The CDR3 DNA is TGCAGCGGCGTCGACAGCGATTTGAGCTATGGCTACACCTTC.